These T cell receptor beta chains were read from a single sample in a study of technical replicates of blood from a few donors. This table comes from immunoSEQ multiplex PCR, and its TCRdb copy is limited to in-frame clones, with some not included. The sample shows about 75,000 clones, roughly nine tenths of them seen only once. The sequenced material came from T cells isolated from PBMCs. The origin of the receptors is a human donor in good health. Some clones in this sample may be carry-over from other donors' samples. CDR3s include the opening cysteine and the closing phenylalanine or tryptophan. Each record gives: clone size, D gene, J gene, V gene, CDR3 DNA, CDR3 protein. A D gene is named only where the DNA matches it firmly. A clone size is listed for some rows: how often the clone was seen (once, few, many), or a class if it is expanded.

clone_size: .; d_call: .; j_call: TRBJ2-2; v_call: TRBV4-1; cdr3_nt: TGCGCCAGCAGCCAACCTTCAGGGCTACCAAACCAAAGGGGGTCGAACACCGGGGAGCTGTTTTTT; cdr3_aa: CASSQPSGLPNQRGSNTGELFF
clone_size: .; d_call: TRBD1; j_call: TRBJ2-1; v_call: TRBV5-6; cdr3_nt: TGTGCCAGCAGCTTGGAGCGGACAGGGGAAAATGAGCAGTTCTTC; cdr3_aa: CASSLERTGENEQFF
clone_size: .; d_call: .; j_call: TRBJ1-5; v_call: TRBV30; cdr3_nt: TGTGCCTGGACGAGGGATAGCAATCAGCCCCAGCATTTT; cdr3_aa: CAWTRDSNQPQHF
clone_size: .; d_call: .; j_call: TRBJ2-2; v_call: TRBV6-1; cdr3_nt: TGTGCCAGCACCCGAAAGGAGGGTAGCCGGGAGCTGTTTTTT; cdr3_aa: CASTRKEGSRELFF
clone_size: once; d_call: .; j_call: TRBJ2-1; v_call: TRBV4-1; cdr3_nt: TGCGCCAGCAGCCACTCAATGAAAACTGGACAGTTCGATGAGCAGTTCTTC; cdr3_aa: CASSHSMKTGQFDEQFF
clone_size: .; d_call: TRBD1; j_call: TRBJ2-1; v_call: TRBV5-1; cdr3_nt: TGCGCCAGCAGCCTAGGGGACAGGGCTAATGGGCAGTTCTTC; cdr3_aa: CASSLGDRANGQFF
clone_size: .; d_call: .; j_call: TRBJ1-1; v_call: TRBV6-6; cdr3_nt: TGTGCCAGCAGTTACAGGGAGGGGGACACTGAAGCTTTCTTT; cdr3_aa: CASSYREGDTEAFF
clone_size: .; d_call: TRBD2; j_call: TRBJ2-7; v_call: TRBV5-4; cdr3_nt: TGTGCCAGCACCACCGGGGGGCTAGCGGGATTGGGGGGGGAGCAGTACTTC; cdr3_aa: CASTTGGLAGLGGEQYF
clone_size: .; d_call: .; j_call: TRBJ2-2; v_call: TRBV11-2; cdr3_nt: TGTGCCAGCAGCTTAGAGTTGGCGGCCGGGGAGCTGTTTTTT; cdr3_aa: CASSLELAAGELFF
clone_size: .; d_call: .; j_call: TRBJ2-7; v_call: TRBV11-3; cdr3_nt: TGTGCCAGCAGCTTACGGGCCTACGAGCAGTACTTC; cdr3_aa: CASSLRAYEQYF
clone_size: .; d_call: .; j_call: TRBJ2-7; v_call: TRBV9; cdr3_nt: TGTGCCAGCAGCCCGACGACTAGAAACTACGAGCAGTACTTC; cdr3_aa: CASSPTTRNYEQYF
clone_size: .; d_call: .; j_call: TRBJ1-1; v_call: TRBV2; cdr3_nt: TGTGCCAGCAGATTGACAGTGAACACTGAAGCTTTCTTT; cdr3_aa: CASRLTVNTEAFF
clone_size: .; d_call: TRBD2; j_call: TRBJ2-1; v_call: TRBV6-5; cdr3_nt: TGTGCCAGCAGGGGCGGGGGGGGTCTCAATGAGCAGTTCTTC; cdr3_aa: CASRGGGGLNEQFF
clone_size: .; d_call: TRBD2; j_call: TRBJ2-5; v_call: TRBV5-3; cdr3_nt: TGTGCCAGAAGCTTGGCACTAGCGGGAGAGACCCAGTACTTC; cdr3_aa: CARSLALAGETQYF
clone_size: .; d_call: TRBD2; j_call: TRBJ2-1; v_call: TRBV6-1; cdr3_nt: TGTGCCAGCAGCCCAACTAGCGGGAGTATCAATGAGCAGTTCTTC; cdr3_aa: CASSPTSGSINEQFF
clone_size: .; d_call: TRBD2; j_call: TRBJ2-1; v_call: TRBV11-2; cdr3_nt: TGTGCCAGCAGCGCCTGGCTAGCGGGTAACAATGAGCAGTTCTTC; cdr3_aa: CASSAWLAGNNEQFF
clone_size: .; d_call: .; j_call: TRBJ2-7; v_call: TRBV30; cdr3_nt: TGTGCCTGGAGTAAACAGGGCATCCACGAGCAGTACTTC; cdr3_aa: CAWSKQGIHEQYF
clone_size: .; d_call: TRBD1; j_call: TRBJ1-3; v_call: TRBV28; cdr3_nt: TGTGCCAGCCTGACAGGGGGTAGAGGAAACACCATATATTTT; cdr3_aa: CASLTGGRGNTIYF
clone_size: .; d_call: .; j_call: TRBJ1-2; v_call: TRBV9; cdr3_nt: TGTGCCAGCAGCGTAGGAGCAGGGGCGACTTATGGCTACACCTTC; cdr3_aa: CASSVGAGATYGYTF
clone_size: .; d_call: .; j_call: TRBJ2-5; v_call: TRBV7-8; cdr3_nt: TGTGCCAGCATACCCAGTGTGAATTTTCGTACCCAGTACTTC; cdr3_aa: CASIPSVNFRTQYF
clone_size: .; d_call: TRBD2; j_call: TRBJ2-5; v_call: TRBV10-3; cdr3_nt: TGTGCCATCAGTTCTAGCGGGGGGGCAGGAGAGACCCAGTACTTC; cdr3_aa: CAISSSGGAGETQYF
clone_size: .; d_call: TRBD1; j_call: TRBJ1-2; v_call: TRBV11-2; cdr3_nt: TGTGCCAGCAGCGTCCCGGGACAGGGGATGGTCTATGGCTACACCTTC; cdr3_aa: CASSVPGQGMVYGYTF
clone_size: .; d_call: TRBD2; j_call: TRBJ2-1; v_call: TRBV7-9; cdr3_nt: TGTGCCCTTCTGGGGCGGGGGGACTCCAATGAGCAGTTCTTC; cdr3_aa: CALLGRGDSNEQFF
clone_size: .; d_call: .; j_call: TRBJ2-1; v_call: TRBV10-3; cdr3_nt: TGTGCCATCTATCGAGGGCTCAATGAGCAGTTCTTC; cdr3_aa: CAIYRGLNEQFF
clone_size: .; d_call: .; j_call: TRBJ1-1; v_call: TRBV4-1; cdr3_nt: TGCGCCAGCAGCCAACTAGGGAACACTGAAGCTTTCTTT; cdr3_aa: CASSQLGNTEAFF
clone_size: .; d_call: TRBD1; j_call: TRBJ2-5; v_call: TRBV9; cdr3_nt: TGTGCCAGCAGCGGAAGAGGACAGGGGTGGCAGACCCAGTACTTC; cdr3_aa: CASSGRGQGWQTQYF
clone_size: .; d_call: .; j_call: TRBJ2-7; v_call: TRBV14; cdr3_nt: TGTGCCAGCAGCTACCTAGGGGTATCGGGCGAGCAGTACTTC; cdr3_aa: CASSYLGVSGEQYF
clone_size: .; d_call: TRBD1; j_call: TRBJ2-5; v_call: TRBV15; cdr3_nt: TGTGCCACCAGCAGAGAACGGACAGGGGGCGGCGTTCGGGAGACCCAGTACTTC; cdr3_aa: CATSRERTGGGVRETQYF
clone_size: .; d_call: TRBD1; j_call: TRBJ2-3; v_call: TRBV18; cdr3_nt: TGTGCCAGCTCACCACTTACACAGGGGGCAGATACGCAGTATTTT; cdr3_aa: CASSPLTQGADTQYF
clone_size: .; d_call: .; j_call: TRBJ2-1; v_call: TRBV29-1; cdr3_nt: TGCAGCGTTTCGCTCCTAGACAGCTCCTACAATGAGCAGTTCTTC; cdr3_aa: CSVSLLDSSYNEQFF
clone_size: .; d_call: TRBD2; j_call: TRBJ2-4; v_call: TRBV5-4; cdr3_nt: TGTGCCAGCAGCCGCGGGACTAGCGGGAGAGGGGGGGATCAGTACTTC; cdr3_aa: CASSRGTSGRGGDQYF
clone_size: .; d_call: .; j_call: TRBJ2-1; v_call: TRBV2; cdr3_nt: TGTGCCAGCAGTTCTCCGGGACTTTCCTACAATGAGCAGTTCTTC; cdr3_aa: CASSSPGLSYNEQFF
clone_size: .; d_call: .; j_call: TRBJ1-1; v_call: TRBV19; cdr3_nt: TGTGCCAGTAGGCTTCAGGGGAACACTGAAGCTTTCTTT; cdr3_aa: CASRLQGNTEAFF
clone_size: .; d_call: TRBD2; j_call: TRBJ2-1; v_call: TRBV9; cdr3_nt: TGTGCCAGCAGCGTGGGACTAGCGGGGAAGAATGAGCAGTTCTTC; cdr3_aa: CASSVGLAGKNEQFF
clone_size: .; d_call: .; j_call: TRBJ2-7; v_call: TRBV19; cdr3_nt: TGTGCCAGTAGTATAGTGACGGGAACGGTTGGGGAGCAGTACTTC; cdr3_aa: CASSIVTGTVGEQYF
clone_size: .; d_call: TRBD2; j_call: TRBJ2-1; v_call: TRBV7-9; cdr3_nt: TGTGCCAGCAGCTTAGGCCGACTAGCGGGAGTAAATGAGCAGTTCTTC; cdr3_aa: CASSLGRLAGVNEQFF
clone_size: few; d_call: .; j_call: TRBJ1-1; v_call: TRBV9; cdr3_nt: TGTGCCAGCAGCGTAGGGGCAGCAGCCCTGGGCACTGAAGCTTTCTTT; cdr3_aa: CASSVGAAALGTEAFF
clone_size: few; d_call: TRBD2; j_call: TRBJ2-1; v_call: TRBV29-1; cdr3_nt: TGCAGCGCCCCCCCAGGGACTAGCGGGAGTAGCTCCTACAATGAGCAGTTCTTC; cdr3_aa: CSAPPGTSGSSSYNEQFF
clone_size: .; d_call: .; j_call: TRBJ2-5; v_call: TRBV6-6; cdr3_nt: TGTGCCAGCAGTCTGATGGGGGGGCGCGGGGAGACCCAGTACTTC; cdr3_aa: CASSLMGGRGETQYF
clone_size: .; d_call: .; j_call: TRBJ1-1; v_call: TRBV7-8; cdr3_nt: TGTGCCAGCAGCTTAGCGGGCTTTGAAGCTTTCTTT; cdr3_aa: CASSLAGFEAFF
clone_size: few; d_call: .; j_call: TRBJ1-1; v_call: TRBV10-3; cdr3_nt: TGTGCCATCAGTGTCACAGGCAGTAGTGAAGCTTTCTTT; cdr3_aa: CAISVTGSSEAFF
clone_size: few; d_call: TRBD1; j_call: TRBJ1-1; v_call: TRBV2; cdr3_nt: TGTGCCAGCAGTGGGATGGGACAGTACACTGAAGCTTTCTTT; cdr3_aa: CASSGMGQYTEAFF
clone_size: .; d_call: .; j_call: TRBJ1-6; v_call: TRBV18; cdr3_nt: TGTGCCAGCTCACCACCGGGACAAATCTATAATTCACCCCTCCACTTT; cdr3_aa: CASSPPGQIYNSPLHF
clone_size: .; d_call: .; j_call: TRBJ2-5; v_call: TRBV27; cdr3_nt: TGTGCCAGCAGTCGACAGTGGAATAGTCTTGGGGAGACCCAGTACTTC; cdr3_aa: CASSRQWNSLGETQYF
clone_size: .; d_call: TRBD2; j_call: TRBJ2-7; v_call: TRBV5-1; cdr3_nt: TGCGCCAGCAGCTCGACTAGCGCCTCCTACGAGCAGTACTTC; cdr3_aa: CASSSTSASYEQYF
clone_size: .; d_call: .; j_call: TRBJ2-3; v_call: TRBV5-1; cdr3_nt: TGCGCCAGCAGCTTGGACCCGTCCGGTAGCACAGATACGCAGTATTTT; cdr3_aa: CASSLDPSGSTDTQYF
clone_size: few; d_call: .; j_call: TRBJ1-3; v_call: TRBV7-8; cdr3_nt: TGTGCCAGCAGCTTCCAGGGGTTCCCTTCTTCTGGAAACACCATATATTTT; cdr3_aa: CASSFQGFPSSGNTIYF
clone_size: .; d_call: TRBD1; j_call: TRBJ1-1; v_call: TRBV6-1; cdr3_nt: TGTGCCAGCAACGATCGACAGGGCACTGAAGCTTTCTTT; cdr3_aa: CASNDRQGTEAFF
clone_size: .; d_call: TRBD1; j_call: TRBJ1-2; v_call: TRBV27; cdr3_nt: TGTGCCAGCGGTATCCCGGGACAGGGCTATGGCTACACCTTC; cdr3_aa: CASGIPGQGYGYTF
clone_size: .; d_call: TRBD2; j_call: TRBJ2-4; v_call: TRBV10-1; cdr3_nt: TGCGCCAGCAGTGAGTCGATGGGGCTAGCGGAGCACAAAAACATTCAGTACTTC; cdr3_aa: CASSESMGLAEHKNIQYF
clone_size: .; d_call: .; j_call: TRBJ2-1; v_call: TRBV27; cdr3_nt: TGTGCCAGCACTGGGACTCTTAGAAATGAGCAGTTCTTC; cdr3_aa: CASTGTLRNEQFF
clone_size: .; d_call: .; j_call: TRBJ2-2; v_call: TRBV7-9; cdr3_nt: TGTGCCAGCGGGATGGGGCGGGGCAACACCGGGGAGCTGTTTTTT; cdr3_aa: CASGMGRGNTGELFF
clone_size: .; d_call: TRBD2; j_call: TRBJ2-7; v_call: TRBV7-7; cdr3_nt: TGTGCCAGCAGCAAGGACTTGTCGGGGGGGTACGAGCAGTACTTC; cdr3_aa: CASSKDLSGGYEQYF
clone_size: .; d_call: .; j_call: TRBJ2-1; v_call: TRBV27; cdr3_nt: TGTGCCAGCAGTGGGGCTAGCGAAATCTATGAGCAGTTCTTC; cdr3_aa: CASSGASEIYEQFF
clone_size: .; d_call: .; j_call: TRBJ1-5; v_call: TRBV28; cdr3_nt: TGTGCCAGCAGTTTTCGTCAGCCCCAGCATTTT; cdr3_aa: CASSFRQPQHF